What follows is one T cell receptor beta chain and its context. No antigen is known for it. With 60 Vbeta and 13 Jbeta primers, the PCR was carried out. This table comes from immunoSEQ multiplex PCR, and its TCRdb copy is limited to in-frame clones, with some not included. The sample gives roughly 150,000 clones, about 79% of which show up once; around 2.4% is in the top ten. In nominal health when sampled, donors likely had unrecorded immune exposures nonetheless. The sample comes from a study of cytomegalovirus exposure and HLA in healthy donors. Study results and limitations: Most TCR beta V segments were productive about 90% or about 30% of the time in an earlier analysis. Some V segments could not be told apart, so they were left out, TRBV6-2 and TRBV6-3 among them. Common viral pathogens seemed, in a later analysis, to connect with several of the most significant clusters.

V was shortened by 1 base and J by 4 bases, with 11 bases between the two germline ends. Germline values: CDR1 SGHRS, CDR2 YFSETQ. The CDR3 loop spans 14 amino acids. Sequenced material: PBMCs. The TCR comes from a male donor in good health and CMV-seronegative. This rearrangement joins TRBV5-1 to TRBJ1-1; D remains ambiguous. The CDR3 protein is CASSLTGGSTEAFF. The CDR3 DNA is TGCGCCAGCAGCTTGACGGGCGGGAGCACTGAAGCTTTCTTT.